Given below is one T cell receptor beta chain in context. Germline V gene sequence: CDR1 DFQATT, CDR2 SNEGSKA (reference sequence). V trimming: 0 bases; J trimming: 8 bases; junction bases outside the gene matches: 11. CDR3 size: 15 residues. This record comes from a study of T cells after yellow fever vaccination. Template switching with 5'RACE generated the TCR cDNA and added a universal primer site and UMIs. TCRdb re-derived calls from the 5' RACE reads in MiXCR, one entry per CDR3 protein. The table lists hundreds of thousands of distinct CDR3 sequences, 10% to 15% of them singletons, with under 15% in the top ten.

Specimen: PBMCs, collected on the day of the yellow fever booster vaccination. This TCR was recovered from a man in his thirties or forties who received the YFV17D yellow fever vaccine. This chain uses TRBV20-1 with TRBJ1-2; 8 bases agree with TRBD1. As DNA, the CDR3 is TGCAGTGCTAGAGATTCCCAGACAGGGGTTGGAGGCTACACCTTC. This encodes CSARDSQTGVGGYTF.